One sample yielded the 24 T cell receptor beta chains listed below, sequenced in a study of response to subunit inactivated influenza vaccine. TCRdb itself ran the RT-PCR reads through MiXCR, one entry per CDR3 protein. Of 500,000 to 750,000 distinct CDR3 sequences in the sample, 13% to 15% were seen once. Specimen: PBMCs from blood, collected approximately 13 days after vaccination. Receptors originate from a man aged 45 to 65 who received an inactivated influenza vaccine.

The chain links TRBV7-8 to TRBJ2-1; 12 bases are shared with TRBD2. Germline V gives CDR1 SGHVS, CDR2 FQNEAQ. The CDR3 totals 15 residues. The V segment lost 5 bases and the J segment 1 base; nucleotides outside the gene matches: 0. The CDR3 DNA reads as TGTGCCAGCAGCACTAGCGGGAGGTCCTACAATGAGCAGTTCTTC. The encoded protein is CASSTSGRSYNEQFF. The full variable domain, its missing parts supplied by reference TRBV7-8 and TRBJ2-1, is GAGVSQSPRYKVAKRGQDVALRCDPISGHVSLFWYQQALGQGPEFLTYFQNEAQLDKSGLPSDRFFAERPEGSVSTLKIQRTQQEDSAVYLCASSTSGRSYNEQFFGPGTRLTVL.

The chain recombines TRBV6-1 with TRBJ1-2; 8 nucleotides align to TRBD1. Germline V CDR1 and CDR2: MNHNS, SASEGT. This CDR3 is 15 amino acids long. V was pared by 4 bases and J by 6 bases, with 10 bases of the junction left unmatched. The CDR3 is CASSANRGSGHGYTF. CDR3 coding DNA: TGTGCCAGCAGTGCAAACAGGGGGTCGGGCCATGGCTACACCTTC.

CDR3 protein: CASSLDAAGQYF. The CDR3 bases are TGTGCCAGCAGCTTAGACGCGGCAGGGCAGTACTTC. The chain recombines TRBV7-2 with TRBJ2-5, with a weak D call TRBD1 (5 bases). Per the germline V gene, CDR1 is SGHTA and CDR2 is FQGNSA. This CDR3 comprises 12 residues. Between the trimmed V and J ends, which lost 1 base and 11 bases, there was a span of 11 bases.

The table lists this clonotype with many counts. This chain's CDR3 is CASSVGTGAYEQYF. CDR3 nucleotides: TGTGCCAGCAGCGTAGGGACAGGGGCCTACGAGCAGTACTTC. The chain carries TRBV9 and TRBJ2-7, with 9 nucleotides matching TRBD1. The CDR3 runs to 14 residues. Germline V lookup: CDR1 SGDLS, CDR2 YYNGEE. The V and J ends lost 0 bases and 2 bases, in that order; junction bases with no gene match: 0.

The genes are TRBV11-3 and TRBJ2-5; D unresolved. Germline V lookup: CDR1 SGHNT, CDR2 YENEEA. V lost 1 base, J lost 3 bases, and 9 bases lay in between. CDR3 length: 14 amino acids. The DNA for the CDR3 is TGTGCCAGCAGCTTAGGATCTGGGGAAGAGACCCAGTACTTC. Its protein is CASSLGSGEETQYF.

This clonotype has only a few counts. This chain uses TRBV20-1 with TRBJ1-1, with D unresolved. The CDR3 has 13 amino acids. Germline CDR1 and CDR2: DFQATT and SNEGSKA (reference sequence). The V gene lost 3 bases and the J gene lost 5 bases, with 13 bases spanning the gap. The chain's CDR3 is CSASMVSWTEAFF. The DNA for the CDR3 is TGCAGTGCTAGTATGGTTTCGTGGACTGAAGCTTTCTTT.

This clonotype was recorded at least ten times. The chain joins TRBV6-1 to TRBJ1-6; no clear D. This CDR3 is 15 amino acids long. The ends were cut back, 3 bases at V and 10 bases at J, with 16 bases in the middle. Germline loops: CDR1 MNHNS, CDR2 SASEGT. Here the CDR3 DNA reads TGTGCCAGCAGTGACTTAGGAAAGGGCGGATCACCCCTCCACTTT. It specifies CASSDLGKGGSPLHF.

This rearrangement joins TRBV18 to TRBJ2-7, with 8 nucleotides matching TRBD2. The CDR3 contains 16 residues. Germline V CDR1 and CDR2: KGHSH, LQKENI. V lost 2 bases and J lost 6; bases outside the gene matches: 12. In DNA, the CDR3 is TGTGCCAGCTCACCAATGGAGCTAGCGGGTGGGTTCGAGCAGTACTTC. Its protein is CASSPMELAGGFEQYF.

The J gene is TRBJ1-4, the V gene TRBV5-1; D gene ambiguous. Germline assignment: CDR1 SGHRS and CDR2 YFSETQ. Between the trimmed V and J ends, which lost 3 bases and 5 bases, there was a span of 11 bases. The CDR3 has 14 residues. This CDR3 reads CASSYLGGNEKLFF. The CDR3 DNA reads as TGCGCCAGCAGCTACCTCGGAGGGAATGAAAAACTGTTTTTT.

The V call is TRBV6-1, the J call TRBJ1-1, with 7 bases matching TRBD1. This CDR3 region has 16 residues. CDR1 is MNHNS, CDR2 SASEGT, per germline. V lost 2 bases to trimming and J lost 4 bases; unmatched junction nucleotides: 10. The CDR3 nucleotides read TGTGCCAGCAGTGAAACCATAAGGGGGCGAGGCACTGAAGCTTTCTTT. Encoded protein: CASSETIRGRGTEAFF.

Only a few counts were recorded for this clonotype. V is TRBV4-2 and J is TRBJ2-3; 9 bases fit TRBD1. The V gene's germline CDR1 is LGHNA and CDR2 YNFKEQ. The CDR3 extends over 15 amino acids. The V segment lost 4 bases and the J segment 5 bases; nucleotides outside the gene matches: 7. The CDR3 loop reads CASSPPGQGGDTQYF. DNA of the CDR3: TGTGCCAGCAGCCCCCCGGGACAGGGTGGAGATACGCAGTATTTT.

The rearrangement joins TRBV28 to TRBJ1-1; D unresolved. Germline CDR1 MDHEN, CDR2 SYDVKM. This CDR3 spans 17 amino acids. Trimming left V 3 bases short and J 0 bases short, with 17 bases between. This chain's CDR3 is CASSLPPDAGLNTEAFF. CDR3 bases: TGTGCCAGCAGTTTGCCCCCAGATGCAGGCCTGAACACTGAAGCTTTCTTT.

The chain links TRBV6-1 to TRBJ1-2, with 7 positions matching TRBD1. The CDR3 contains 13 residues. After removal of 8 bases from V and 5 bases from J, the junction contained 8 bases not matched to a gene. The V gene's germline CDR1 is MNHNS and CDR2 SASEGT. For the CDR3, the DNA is TGTGCCAGCGGCCAGGGGGGGCAGTATGGCTACACCTTC. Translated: CASGQGGQYGYTF.

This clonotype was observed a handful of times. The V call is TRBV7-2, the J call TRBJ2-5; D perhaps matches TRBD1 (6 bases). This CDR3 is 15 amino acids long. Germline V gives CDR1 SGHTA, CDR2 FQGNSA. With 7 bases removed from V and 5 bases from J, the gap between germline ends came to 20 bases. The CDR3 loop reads CASMEFSRGDETQYF. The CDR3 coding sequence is TGTGCCAGCATGGAGTTTAGCAGGGGAGATGAGACCCAGTACTTC. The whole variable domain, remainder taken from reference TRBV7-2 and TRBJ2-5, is GAGVSQSPSNKVTEKGKDVELRCDPISGHTALYWYRQSLGQGLEFLIYFQGNSAPDKSGLPSDRFSAERTGGSVSTLTIQRTQQEDSAVYLCASMEFSRGDETQYFGPGTRLLVL.

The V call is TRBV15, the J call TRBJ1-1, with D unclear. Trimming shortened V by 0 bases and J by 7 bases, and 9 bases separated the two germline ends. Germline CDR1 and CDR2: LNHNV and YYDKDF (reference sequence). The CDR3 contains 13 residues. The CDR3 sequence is CATSRDWQDEAFF. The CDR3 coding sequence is TGTGCCACCAGCAGAGATTGGCAAGATGAAGCTTTCTTT.

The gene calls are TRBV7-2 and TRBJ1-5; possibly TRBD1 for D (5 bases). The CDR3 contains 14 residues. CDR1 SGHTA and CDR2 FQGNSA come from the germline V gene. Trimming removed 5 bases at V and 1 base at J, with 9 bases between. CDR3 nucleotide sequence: TGTGCCAGCAGCGGGGCGTGGAGCAATCAGCCCCAGCATTTT. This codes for CASSGAWSNQPQHF. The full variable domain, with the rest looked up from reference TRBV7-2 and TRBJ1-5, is GAGVSQSPSNKVTEKGKDVELRCDPISGHTALYWYRQSLGQGLEFLIYFQGNSAPDKSGLPSDRFSAERTGGSVSTLTIQRTQQEDSAVYLCASSGAWSNQPQHFGDGTRLSIL.

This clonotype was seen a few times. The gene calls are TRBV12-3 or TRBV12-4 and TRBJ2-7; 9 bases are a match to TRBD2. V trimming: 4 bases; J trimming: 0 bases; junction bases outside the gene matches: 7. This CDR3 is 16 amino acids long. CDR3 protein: CASSSGLAGSSYEQYF. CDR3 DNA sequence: TGTGCCAGCAGTTCGGGACTAGCCGGGAGCTCCTACGAGCAGTACTTC.

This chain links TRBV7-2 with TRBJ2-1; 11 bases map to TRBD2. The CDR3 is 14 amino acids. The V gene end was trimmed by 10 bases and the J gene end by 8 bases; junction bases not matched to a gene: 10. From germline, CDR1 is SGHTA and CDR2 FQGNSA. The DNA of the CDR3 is TGTGCCACCAAGTCAACTAGCGGGAGCTATGAGCAGTTCTTC. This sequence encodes CATKSTSGSYEQFF.

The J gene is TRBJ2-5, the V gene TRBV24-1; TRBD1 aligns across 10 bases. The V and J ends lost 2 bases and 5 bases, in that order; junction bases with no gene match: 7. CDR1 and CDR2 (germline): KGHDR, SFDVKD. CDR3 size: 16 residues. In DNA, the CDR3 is TGTGCCACCAGTGATTCACCGGGACAGGGGTTGGAGACCCAGTACTTC. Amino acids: CATSDSPGQGLETQYF.

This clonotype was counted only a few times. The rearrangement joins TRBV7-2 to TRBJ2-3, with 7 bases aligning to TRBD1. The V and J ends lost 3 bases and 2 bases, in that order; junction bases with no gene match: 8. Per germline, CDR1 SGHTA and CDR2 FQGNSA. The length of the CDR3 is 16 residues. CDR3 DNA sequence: TGTGCCAGCAGCTTGCAGACCGGGACAGCCACAGATACGCAGTATTTT. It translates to CASSLQTGTATDTQYF.

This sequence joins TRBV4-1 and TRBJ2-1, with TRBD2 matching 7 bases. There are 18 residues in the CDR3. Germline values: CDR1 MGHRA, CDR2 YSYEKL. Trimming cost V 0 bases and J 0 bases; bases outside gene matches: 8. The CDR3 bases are TGCGCCAGCAGCCAAGATCCGCCGGGAGGAAGCTCCTACAATGAGCAGTTCTTC. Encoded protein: CASSQDPPGGSSYNEQFF.

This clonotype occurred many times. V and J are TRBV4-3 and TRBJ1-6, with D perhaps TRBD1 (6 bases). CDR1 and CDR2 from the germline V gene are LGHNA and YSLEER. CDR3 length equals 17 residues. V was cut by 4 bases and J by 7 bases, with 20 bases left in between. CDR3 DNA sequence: TGCGCCAGCAGCCCAGGGGTCGGGGATGGGGTGAATTCACCCCTCCACTTT. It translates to CASSPGVGDGVNSPLHF.

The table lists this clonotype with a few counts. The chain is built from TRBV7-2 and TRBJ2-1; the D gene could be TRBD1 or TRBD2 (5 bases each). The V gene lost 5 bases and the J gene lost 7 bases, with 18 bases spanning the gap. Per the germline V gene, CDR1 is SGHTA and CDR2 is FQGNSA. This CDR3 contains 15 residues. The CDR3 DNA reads TGTGCCAGCAGCCTCGGGACCCAAGAGTGGAATGAGCAGTTCTTC. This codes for CASSLGTQEWNEQFF.

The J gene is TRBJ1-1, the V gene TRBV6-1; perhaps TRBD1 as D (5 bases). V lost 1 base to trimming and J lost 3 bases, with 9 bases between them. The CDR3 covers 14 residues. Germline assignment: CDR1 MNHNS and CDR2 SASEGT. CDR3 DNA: TGTGCCAGCAGTGAAGACAGAGGGGACACTGAAGCTTTCTTT. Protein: CASSEDRGDTEAFF.